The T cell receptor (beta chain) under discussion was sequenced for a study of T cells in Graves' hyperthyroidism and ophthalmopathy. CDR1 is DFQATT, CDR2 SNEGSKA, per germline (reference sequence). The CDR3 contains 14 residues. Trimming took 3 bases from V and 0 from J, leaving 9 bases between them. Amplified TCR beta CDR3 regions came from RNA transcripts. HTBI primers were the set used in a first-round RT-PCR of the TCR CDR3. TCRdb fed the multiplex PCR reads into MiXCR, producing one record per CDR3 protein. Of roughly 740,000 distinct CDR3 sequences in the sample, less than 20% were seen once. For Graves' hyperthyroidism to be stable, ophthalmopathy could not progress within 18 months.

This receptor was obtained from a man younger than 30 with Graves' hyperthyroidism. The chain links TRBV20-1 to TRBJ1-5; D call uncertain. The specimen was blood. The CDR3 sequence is CSASGLNSNQPQHF. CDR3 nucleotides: TGCAGTGCTAGCGGGTTAAATAGCAATCAGCCCCAGCATTTT.